This TCR beta chain appears in the sequencing data of a study of response to subunit inactivated influenza vaccine. Trimming pared 6 bases from V and 11 bases from J, leaving 20 bases between. This CDR3 region has 13 residues. In germline, CDR1 is DFQATT, CDR2 SNEGSKA (reference sequence). On this clonotype: The antigen is unknown.

General study points: The authors proposed limited new T cell recruitment per seasonal influenza vaccination.

TCRdb called the RT-PCR reads again in MiXCR, with one record for every CDR3 protein. The sample holds approximately 520,000 distinct CDR3 sequences, 16% seen once. This chain links TRBV20-1 with TRBJ1-5; the D gene is possibly TRBD1 (5 bases). The source is a man aged 45 to 75 who received an inactivated influenza vaccine. Here the sequenced sample was CD4+ T cells sorted from PBMCs, taken less than 25 months after vaccination. For the CDR3, the DNA is TGCAGTGCCCCCCGGGGGGACGGTTGGACCCAGCATTTT. This encodes CSAPRGDGWTQHF.